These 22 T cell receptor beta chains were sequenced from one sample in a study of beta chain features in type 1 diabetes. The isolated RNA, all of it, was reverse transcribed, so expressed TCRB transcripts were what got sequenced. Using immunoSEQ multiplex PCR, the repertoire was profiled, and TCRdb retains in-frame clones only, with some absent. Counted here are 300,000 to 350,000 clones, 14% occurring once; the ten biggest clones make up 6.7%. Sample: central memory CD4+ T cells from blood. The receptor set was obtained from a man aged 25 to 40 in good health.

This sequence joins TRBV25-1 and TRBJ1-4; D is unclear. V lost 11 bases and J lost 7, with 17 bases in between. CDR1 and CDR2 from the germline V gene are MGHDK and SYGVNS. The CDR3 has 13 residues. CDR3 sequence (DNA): TGTGCCCTGGGAGTCGGAGGGTTTGAAAAACTGTTTTTT. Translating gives CALGVGGFEKLFF.

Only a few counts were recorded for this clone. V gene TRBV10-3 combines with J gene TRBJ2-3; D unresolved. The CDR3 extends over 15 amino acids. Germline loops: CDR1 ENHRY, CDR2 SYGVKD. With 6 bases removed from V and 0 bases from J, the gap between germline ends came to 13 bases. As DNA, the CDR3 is TGTGCCATCAGGACACAGAGAACTAGCACAGATACGCAGTATTTT. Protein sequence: CAIRTQRTSTDTQYF.

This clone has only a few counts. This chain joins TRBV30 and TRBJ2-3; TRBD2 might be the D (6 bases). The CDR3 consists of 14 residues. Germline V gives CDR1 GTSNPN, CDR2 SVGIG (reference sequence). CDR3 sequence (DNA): TGTGCTTTTGGAACGATGAGCGGGACAGATACGCAGTATTTT. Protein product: CAFGTMSGTDTQYF.

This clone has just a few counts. The CDR3 sequence is CSVVGAPKDTDTQYF. CDR3 in DNA: TGCAGCGTTGTGGGGGCCCCGAAAGACACAGATACGCAGTATTTT. V usage is TRBV29-1 and J usage is TRBJ2-3; possibly TRBD1 for D (6 bases). This CDR3 is 15 amino acids long. V lost 4 bases, J lost 2 bases, and 16 bases lay in between. Germline CDR1 is SQVTM and CDR2 is ANQGSEA.

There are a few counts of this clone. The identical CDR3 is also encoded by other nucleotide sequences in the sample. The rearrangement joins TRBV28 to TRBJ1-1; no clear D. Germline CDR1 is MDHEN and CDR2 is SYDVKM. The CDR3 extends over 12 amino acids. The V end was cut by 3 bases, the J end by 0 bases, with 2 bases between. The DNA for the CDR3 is TGTGCCAGCAGTTTGTTGAACACTGAAGCTTTCTTT. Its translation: CASSLLNTEAFF.

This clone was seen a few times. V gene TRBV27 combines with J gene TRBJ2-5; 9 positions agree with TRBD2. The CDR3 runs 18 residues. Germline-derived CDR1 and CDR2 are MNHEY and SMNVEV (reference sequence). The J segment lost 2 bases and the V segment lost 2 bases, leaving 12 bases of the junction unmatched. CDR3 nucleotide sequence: TGTGCCAGCAGTTTAGGTAGCGGGAGAGAGGTGGGACAAGAGACCCAGTACTTC. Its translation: CASSLGSGREVGQETQYF.

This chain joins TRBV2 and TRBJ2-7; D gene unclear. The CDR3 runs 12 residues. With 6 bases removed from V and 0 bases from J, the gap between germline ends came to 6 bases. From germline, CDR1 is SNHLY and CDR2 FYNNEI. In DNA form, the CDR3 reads TGTGCCAGCAGCCTTAGCTCCTACGAGCAGTACTTC. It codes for CASSLSSYEQYF.

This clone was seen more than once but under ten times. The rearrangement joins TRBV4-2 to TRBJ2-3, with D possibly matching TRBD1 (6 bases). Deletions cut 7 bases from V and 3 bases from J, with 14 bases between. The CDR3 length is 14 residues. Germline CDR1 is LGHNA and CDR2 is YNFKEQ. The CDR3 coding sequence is TGTGCCAGCATGGGGGCTGCTTTGACAGATACGCAGTATTTT. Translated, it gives CASMGAALTDTQYF.

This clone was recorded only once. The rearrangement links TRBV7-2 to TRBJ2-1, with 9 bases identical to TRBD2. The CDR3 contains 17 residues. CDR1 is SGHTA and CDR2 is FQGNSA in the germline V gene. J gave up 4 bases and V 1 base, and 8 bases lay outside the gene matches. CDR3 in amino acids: CASSLEGSGGPYNEQFF. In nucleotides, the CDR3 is TGTGCCAGCAGCTTAGAGGGTAGCGGGGGACCGTACAATGAGCAGTTCTTC.

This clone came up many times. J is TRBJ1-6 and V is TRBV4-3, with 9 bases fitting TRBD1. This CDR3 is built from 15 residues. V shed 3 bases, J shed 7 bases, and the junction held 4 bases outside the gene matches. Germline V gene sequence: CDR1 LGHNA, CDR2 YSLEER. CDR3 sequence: CASSHSGTGNSPLHF. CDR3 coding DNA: TGCGCCAGCAGCCATTCCGGGACAGGGAATTCACCCCTCCACTTT.

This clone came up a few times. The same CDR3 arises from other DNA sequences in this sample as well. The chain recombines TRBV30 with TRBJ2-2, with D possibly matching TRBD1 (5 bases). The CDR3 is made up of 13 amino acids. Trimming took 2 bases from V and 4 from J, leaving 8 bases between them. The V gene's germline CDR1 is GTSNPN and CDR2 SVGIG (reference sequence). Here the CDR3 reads CAWSRGSTGELFF. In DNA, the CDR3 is TGTGCCTGGAGTAGGGGATCCACCGGGGAGCTGTTTTTT. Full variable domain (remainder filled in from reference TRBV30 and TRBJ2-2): SQTIHQWPATLVQPVGSPLSLECTVEGTSNPNLYWYRQAAGRGLQLLFYSVGIGQISSEVPQNLSASRPQDRQFILSSKKLLLSDSGFYLCAWSRGSTGELFFGEGSRLTVL.

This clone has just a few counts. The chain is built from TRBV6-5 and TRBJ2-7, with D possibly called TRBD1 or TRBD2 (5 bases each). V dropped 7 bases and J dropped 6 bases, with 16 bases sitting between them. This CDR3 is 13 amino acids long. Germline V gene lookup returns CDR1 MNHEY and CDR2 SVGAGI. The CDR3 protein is CASKGCLRGEQYV. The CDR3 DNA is TGTGCCAGCAAGGGGTGTTTGAGGGGCGAGCAGTACGTC.

The CDR3 nucleotides are TGTGCCACCGGGACTAGCGGGACCTCCGCAGATACGCAGTATTTT. It encodes CATGTSGTSADTQYF. The chain employs TRBV15 and TRBJ2-3, with 13 bases lining up with TRBD2. This CDR3 region has 15 residues. CDR1 and CDR2 (germline): LNHNV, YYDKDF (reference sequence). Losses at the gene ends were 8 bases for V and 4 bases for J; bases not matched to a gene: 6. The full variable domain, with the rest looked up from reference TRBV15 and TRBJ2-3, is DAMVIQNPRYQVTQFGKPVTLSCSQTLNHNVMYWYQQKSSQAPKLLFHYYDKDFNNEADTPDNFQSRRPNTSFCFLDIRSPGLGDTAMYLCATGTSGTSADTQYFGPGTRLTVL.

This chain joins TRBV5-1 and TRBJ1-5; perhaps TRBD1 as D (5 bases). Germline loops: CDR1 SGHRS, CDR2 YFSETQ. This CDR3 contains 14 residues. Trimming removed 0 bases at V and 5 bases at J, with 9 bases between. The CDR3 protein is CASSLAGQDQPQHF. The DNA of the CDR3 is TGCGCCAGCAGCTTGGCGGGGCAGGATCAGCCCCAGCATTTT.

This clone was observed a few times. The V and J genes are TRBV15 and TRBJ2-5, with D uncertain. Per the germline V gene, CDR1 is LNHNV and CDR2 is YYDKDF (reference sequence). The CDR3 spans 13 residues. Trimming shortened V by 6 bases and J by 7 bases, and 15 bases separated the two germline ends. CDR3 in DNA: TGTGCCACCAGACCCCTGGGTGCTCCGACCCAGTACTTC. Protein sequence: CATRPLGAPTQYF.

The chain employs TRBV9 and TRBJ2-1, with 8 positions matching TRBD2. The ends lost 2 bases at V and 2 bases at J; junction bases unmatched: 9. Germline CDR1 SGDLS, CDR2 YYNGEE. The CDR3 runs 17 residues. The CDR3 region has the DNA TGTGCCAGCAGCGTTTACGGCGGGAGGTTAACCTACAATGAGCAGTTCTTC. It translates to CASSVYGGRLTYNEQFF. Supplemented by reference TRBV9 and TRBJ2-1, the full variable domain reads DSGVTQTPKHLITATGQRVTLRCSPRSGDLSVYWYQQSLDQGLQFLIQYYNGEERAKGNILERFSAQQFPDLHSELNLSSLELGDSALYFCASSVYGGRLTYNEQFFGPGTRLTVL.

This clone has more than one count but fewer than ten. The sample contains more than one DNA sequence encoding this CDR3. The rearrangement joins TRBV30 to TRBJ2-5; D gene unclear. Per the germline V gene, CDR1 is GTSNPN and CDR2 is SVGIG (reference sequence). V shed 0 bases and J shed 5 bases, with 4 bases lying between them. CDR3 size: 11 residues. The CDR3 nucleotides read TGTGCCTGGAGTGTATTGGAGACCCAGTACTTC. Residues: CAWSVLETQYF.

The CDR3 is CASSRRGTRNTEAFF. The CDR3 DNA reads as TGTGCCAGCAGTCGGAGGGGGACAAGGAACACTGAAGCTTTCTTT. The chain employs TRBV6-5 and TRBJ1-1, with a weak D call TRBD1 (6 bases). CDR1 MNHEY and CDR2 SVGAGI come from the germline V gene. Deletions cut 5 bases from V and 1 base from J, with 14 bases between. This CDR3 region has 15 residues.

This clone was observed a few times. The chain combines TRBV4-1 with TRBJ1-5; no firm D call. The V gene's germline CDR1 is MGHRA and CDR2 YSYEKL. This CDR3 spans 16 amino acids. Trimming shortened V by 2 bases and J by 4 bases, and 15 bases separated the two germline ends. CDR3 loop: CASSQRKDFPNQPQHF. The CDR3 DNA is TGCGCCAGCAGCCAAAGGAAGGATTTCCCGAATCAGCCCCAGCATTTT.

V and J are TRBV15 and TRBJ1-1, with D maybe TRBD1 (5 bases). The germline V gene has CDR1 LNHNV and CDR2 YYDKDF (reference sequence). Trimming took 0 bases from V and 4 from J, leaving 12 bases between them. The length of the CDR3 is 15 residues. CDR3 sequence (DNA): TGTGCCACCAGCAGAGAGGCTTGGGGGATCACTGAAGCTTTCTTT. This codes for CATSREAWGITEAFF.

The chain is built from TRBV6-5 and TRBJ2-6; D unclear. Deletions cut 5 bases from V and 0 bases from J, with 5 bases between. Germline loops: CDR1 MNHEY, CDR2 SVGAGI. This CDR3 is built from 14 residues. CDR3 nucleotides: TGTGCCAGCAGTGAGCGCTCTGGGGCCAACGTCCTGACTTTC. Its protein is CASSERSGANVLTF.

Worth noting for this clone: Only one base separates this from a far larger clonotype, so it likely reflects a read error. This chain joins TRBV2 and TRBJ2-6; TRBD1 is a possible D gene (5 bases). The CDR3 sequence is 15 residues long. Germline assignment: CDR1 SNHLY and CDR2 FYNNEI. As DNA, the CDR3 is TGTGCCTGCAGGGCCGAGGCGGCTGGGGCCAACGTCCTGACTTTC. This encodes CACRAEAAGANVLTF.